Here is one TCR beta chain with its context. This sample also contains other DNA sequences that code for the same CDR3. The source of the sample is a study of CD8+ T cells in alopecia areata. Once RNA had been extracted, it was reverse transcribed into cDNA to act as the sequencing template. Repertoires were generated with immunoSEQ multiplex PCR, while TCRdb's copy carries only in-frame clones and drops some. The sample holds about 110,000 clones, under 60% seen once. The CDR3 consists of 13 residues. The J segment lost 3 bases and the V segment lost 4 bases, leaving 1 base of the junction unmatched. Germline assignment: CDR1 SEHNR and CDR2 FQNEAQ (reference sequence).

This clonotype was sampled from a human donor with alopecia areata. V usage is TRBV7-9 and J usage is TRBJ2-3; 7 nucleotides line up with TRBD2. The sample was NKG2D-low CD8+ T cells sorted from blood. CDR3 in amino acids: CASSSGGTDTQYF. Written as DNA, the CDR3 is TGTGCCAGCAGCTCGGGAGGTACAGATACGCAGTATTTT.